This T cell receptor beta chain was recovered during a study of blood T cell repertoires in COVID-19. The wider study: PBMCs, B-cell-depleted T cells, or T cells were the source of the cDNA or gDNA that made up the material.

The CDR3 covers 11 residues. Germline V CDR1 and CDR2: GTSNPN, SVGIG (reference sequence). The V and J ends lost 8 bases and 9 bases respectively, with 14 bases between them. The repertoire was sequenced with immunoSEQ multiplex PCR; TCRdb's copy has only in-frame clones and lacks some. Among approximately 26,000 clones listed, 90% were seen once. The gene calls are TRBV30 and TRBJ2-1, with a tentative D call TRBD2 (5 bases). The sequencing sample was made of peripheral blood. The source of this sequence is a woman in her fifties or sixties with active COVID-19. Here the CDR3 reads CARGRAGEQFF. As DNA, the CDR3 is TGTGCCCGCGGACGGGCGGGTGAGCAGTTCTTC.